This T cell receptor beta chain was retrieved from a study of T-cell reconstitution after alpha-beta-depleted transplantation in children. The library targeted TCRbeta and was prepared with unique molecular identifiers. TCRdb itself ran the PCR reads through MiXCR, one entry per CDR3 protein. The sample carries about 500,000 distinct CDR3 sequences, less than 35% recorded once. The CDR3 is 14 residues long. This sample comprised PBMCs from the stem cell graft donor, obtained from the stem cell graft. The origin of this receptor is a human donor who donated a stem cell graft to a child with aplastic anemia. This sequence joins TRBV12-2 and TRBJ1-4. TRBV12-2 is termed a pseudogene. The CDR3 sequence: CASPVGRAEEKLFF. The CDR3 region has the DNA TGTGCATCGCCTGTGGGGAGGGCGGAGGAAAAACTGTTTTTT.